The 31 T cell receptor beta chains listed next were all sequenced from one sample in a study of T-cell memory formation after mild COVID-19. TCRdb reanalysed the 5' RACE reads using MiXCR and keeps one entry per CDR3 protein. The sample holds approximately 490,000 distinct CDR3 sequences, around 20% seen once. The sample taken for sequencing was PBMCs or a T cell subset sorted from them (not recorded which). Every receptor here comes from an adult woman who had mild COVID-19 (a few samples of this study predate the infection). Cell type and time point are not known.

V gene TRBV7-9 combines with J gene TRBJ2-5; D remains unclear. CDR3 size: 14 residues. V dropped 1 base and J dropped 5 bases, with 11 bases sitting between them. Germline loops: CDR1 SEHNR, CDR2 FQNEAQ (reference sequence). CDR3 coding DNA: TGTGCCAGCAGCTTAGATCTGGGTGCGGAGACCCAGTACTTC. Residues: CASSLDLGAETQYF.

In this sample, this clonotype turned up many times. V usage is TRBV5-6 and J usage is TRBJ2-1, with 13 bases fitting TRBD2. CDR1 and CDR2 (germline): SGHDT, YYEEEE. The CDR3 runs 18 residues. After removal of 2 bases from V and 7 bases from J, the junction contained 12 bases not matched to a gene. DNA for the CDR3: TGTGCCAGCAGCTTTCGGACTAGCGGGGGCCCTGTGGGGAATGAGCAGTTCTTC. This codes for CASSFRTSGGPVGNEQFF.

A few counts support this clonotype. Just one base apart from a much larger clone, this may be a read error. The DNA of the CDR3 is TGTGCCAGCAGCTTCGGGACACACTACGAGCAGTACTTC. It is translated as CASSFGTHYEQYF. The chain joins TRBV13 to TRBJ2-7; D perhaps matches TRBD1 (6 bases). V lost 3 bases to trimming and J lost 3 bases, with 9 bases between them. The CDR3 consists of 13 residues. CDR1 is PRHDT, CDR2 FYEKMQ, per germline (reference sequence). Using reference TRBV13 and TRBJ2-7 for the parts outside the CDR3, the full variable domain is AAGVIQSPRHLIKEKRETATLKCYPIPRHDTVYWYQQGPGQDPQFLISFYEKMQSDKGSIPDRFSAQQFSDYHSELNMSSLELGDSALYFCASSFGTHYEQYFGPGTRLTVT.

This clonotype was recorded at least ten times. The V and J genes are TRBV7-6 and TRBJ2-3, with D uncertain. This CDR3 comprises 13 residues. Germline V gene data show CDR1 as SGHVS and CDR2 as FNYEAQ. Trimming cost V 0 bases and J 5 bases, with 6 bases left between them. The CDR3 protein is CASSLAGLDTQYF. In nucleotides, the CDR3 is TGTGCCAGCAGCTTAGCAGGATTAGATACGCAGTATTTT.

This clonotype was seen only once. This chain joins TRBV6-5 and TRBJ2-5; D perhaps matches TRBD2 (6 bases). This CDR3 has 18 residues. Trimming removed 5 bases at V and 1 base at J, with 23 bases between. Germline V gives CDR1 MNHEY, CDR2 SVGAGI. This CDR3 is CASSPLPWDFRPQETQYF. The CDR3 bases are TGTGCCAGCAGTCCTTTACCGTGGGACTTTCGGCCCCAAGAGACCCAGTACTTC.

This clonotype was observed a few times. The CDR3 coding sequence is TGTGCCAGCAGCTTGGAGCTTTATAAGAGGGGGTCCTCCTACGAGCAGTACTTC. Translating gives CASSLELYKRGSSYEQYF. This chain joins TRBV5-8 and TRBJ2-7, with a tentative D call TRBD1 (6 bases). CDR1 is SGHTS and CDR2 is YDEGEE in the germline V gene. The CDR3 sequence is 18 residues long. V shed 0 bases and J shed 0 bases, with 19 bases lying between them.

CDR3 sequence: CASSRQGRNPFYGYTF. Written as DNA, the CDR3 is TGTGCCAGCAGCCGACAGGGTCGGAACCCGTTCTATGGCTACACCTTC. J is TRBJ1-2 and V is TRBV3-1; 7 positions match TRBD1. Germline values: CDR1 LGHDT, CDR2 YNNKEL (reference sequence). The CDR3 runs to 16 residues. The junction had 12 bases not matched to a gene; V was cut back by 4 bases and J by 4 bases.

The sample holds a few counts of this clonotype. The chain combines TRBV11-2 with TRBJ2-7; D is tentatively TRBD1 or TRBD2 (5 bases each). This CDR3 has 14 residues. CDR1 and CDR2 from the germline V gene are SGHAT and FQNNGV. V dropped 5 bases and J dropped 6 bases, with 17 bases sitting between them. The CDR3 nucleotides read TGTGCCAGCAGCCTAGCCCGGACAACAGGCGAGCAGTACTTC. It translates to CASSLARTTGEQYF.

The chain is built from TRBV24-1 and TRBJ2-7, with 11 nucleotides matching TRBD2. The CDR3 has 17 amino acids. Germline-derived CDR1 and CDR2 are KGHDR and SFDVKD. V was pared by 4 bases and J by 0 bases, with 7 bases of the junction left unmatched. CDR3 residues: CATSDSGLAGSSYEQYF. The CDR3 nucleotides read TGTGCCACCAGTGACTCCGGACTAGCGGGCAGCTCCTACGAGCAGTACTTC.

This clonotype was recorded at least ten times. The gene calls are TRBV18 and TRBJ1-1; 10 nucleotides agree with TRBD1. V was clipped by 4 bases and J by 3 bases; unmatched bases: 5. The germline CDR1 and CDR2 sequences are KGHSH and LQKENI. The CDR3 sequence is 15 residues long. CDR3 in DNA: TGTGCCAGCTCACGTTCCGGGACAGGGGACACTGAAGCTTTCTTT. Encoded protein: CASSRSGTGDTEAFF.

This clonotype occurred a few times. V usage is TRBV7-2 and J usage is TRBJ2-3; 12 nucleotides align to TRBD2. With V trimmed by 4 bases and J by 7 bases, 9 bases remained unmatched. Germline V lookup: CDR1 SGHTA, CDR2 FQGNSA. The CDR3 extends over 16 amino acids. The CDR3 coding sequence is TGTGCCAGCAGCTCCACCCCGACTAGCGGGAGCAATACGCAGTATTTT. As protein: CASSSTPTSGSNTQYF.

A few counts support this clonotype. The rearrangement uses TRBV6-5 and TRBJ2-1, with TRBD2 matching over 8 bases. The CDR3 is 15 residues long. V lost 2 bases and J lost 7; bases outside the gene matches: 7. The germline gives CDR1 MNHEY, CDR2 SVGAGI. For the CDR3, the DNA is TGTGCCAGCAGTTACGTTGGCGGGGGGCGAAATGAGCAGTTCTTC. It codes for CASSYVGGGRNEQFF.

This clonotype was detected a few times. J is TRBJ2-3 and V is TRBV12-5, with TRBD2 matching over 8 bases. The CDR3 is made up of 15 amino acids. V dropped 7 bases and J dropped 2; count of bases not matched to a gene: 8. Germline V gene lookup returns CDR1 LGHNT and CDR2 FRNRAP. CDR3 sequence: CASAAASGFTDTQYF. As DNA, the CDR3 is TGTGCTAGTGCGGCAGCTAGCGGGTTCACAGATACGCAGTATTTT.

J is TRBJ1-2 and V is TRBV25-1; no definite D call. In germline, CDR1 is MGHDK, CDR2 SYGVNS. This CDR3 comprises 13 residues. V gave up 6 bases and J gave up 4 bases, with 12 bases separating them. This CDR3 reads CASRSAVGYGYTF. In DNA form, the CDR3 reads TGTGCCAGCAGGTCCGCCGTCGGCTATGGCTACACCTTC.

Many counts were recorded for this clonotype. The chain employs TRBV3-1 and TRBJ2-1, with 9 bases that match TRBD2. After removal of 4 bases from V and 5 bases from J, the junction contained 9 bases not matched to a gene. CDR3 length: 16 amino acids. Germline lookup yields CDR1 LGHDT and CDR2 YNNKEL (reference sequence). CDR3 sequence: CASSPISGGHNNEQFF. Here the CDR3 DNA reads TGTGCCAGCAGCCCAATTAGCGGGGGTCATAACAATGAGCAGTTCTTC.

This clonotype was picked up a small number of times. The chain is built from TRBV19 and TRBJ1-1; a weak D match, TRBD1 (5 bases). Germline CDR1 and CDR2: LNHDA and SQIVND (reference sequence). Trimming took off 10 bases at V and 5 bases at J, with 17 bases between the two ends. The CDR3 consists of 13 residues. The CDR3 protein is CAISSRRGTEAFF. The CDR3 region has the DNA TGTGCCATCTCCAGTCGTAGGGGTACTGAAGCTTTCTTT.

The chain couples TRBV29-1 to TRBJ1-1; 7 nucleotides agree with TRBD1. CDR3 length: 14 amino acids. The V gene end was trimmed by 4 bases and the J gene end by 4 bases; junction bases not matched to a gene: 9. From germline, CDR1 is SQVTM and CDR2 ANQGSEA. Here the CDR3 DNA reads TGCAGCGTTGGGGTTGGGGGACAGACCACTGAAGCTTTCTTT. Its translation is CSVGVGGQTTEAFF.

The chain recombines TRBV6-6 with TRBJ1-1; no reliable D call. Trimming took off 0 bases at V and 3 bases at J, with 17 bases between the two ends. The CDR3 consists of 17 residues. The germline CDR1 and CDR2 sequences are MNHNY and SVGAGI (reference sequence). CDR3 sequence: CASSYSWYGELDTEAFF. CDR3 bases: TGTGCCAGCAGTTACTCGTGGTACGGGGAGCTGGACACTGAAGCTTTCTTT.

As DNA, the CDR3 is TGTGCCAGCAGTCATAGTCCCGGGACAGGGCGGGGCACCGGGGAGCTGTTTTTT. As protein: CASSHSPGTGRGTGELFF. The chain is built from TRBV6-5 and TRBJ2-2; TRBD1 matches 9 bases. Germline V CDR1 and CDR2: MNHEY, SVGAGI. Germline trimming cut 5 bases from V and 4 bases from J; bases unmatched to any gene: 14. There are 18 residues in the CDR3.

The sample holds a few counts of this clonotype. The chain links TRBV15 to TRBJ2-3, with 7 nucleotides matching TRBD1. The germline V gene encodes CDR1 LNHNV and CDR2 YYDKDF (reference sequence). This CDR3 is 15 amino acids long. After removal of 1 base from V and 3 bases from J, the junction contained 4 bases not matched to a gene. Here the CDR3 DNA reads TGTGCCACCAGCAGAGCAGGGACAGTAACAGATACGCAGTATTTT. The encoded protein is CATSRAGTVTDTQYF. Variable domain in full (rest from reference TRBV15 and TRBJ2-3): DAMVIQNPRYQVTQFGKPVTLSCSQTLNHNVMYWYQQKSSQAPKLLFHYYDKDFNNEADTPDNFQSRRPNTSFCFLDIRSPGLGDTAMYLCATSRAGTVTDTQYFGPGTRLTVL.

This clonotype was seen a few times. The chain links TRBV20-1 to TRBJ1-5, with D maybe TRBD1 (6 bases). CDR1 DFQATT and CDR2 SNEGSKA come from the germline V gene (reference sequence). V lost 0 bases and J 3 bases, leaving 12 bases between the germline ends. This CDR3 is 15 amino acids long. CDR3 sequence (DNA): TGCAGTGCTAGAGAACAGGGAACCCACAATCAGCCCCAGCATTTT. Encoded protein: CSAREQGTHNQPQHF.

The chain has TRBV7-9 and TRBJ1-1; no firm D call. V lost 10 bases to trimming and J lost 0 bases, with 15 bases between them. The CDR3 runs to 14 residues. CDR1 is SEHNR and CDR2 is FQNEAQ in the germline V gene (reference sequence). CDR3 sequence reads: CATQVWDMNTEAFF. CDR3 coding DNA: TGTGCCACCCAGGTTTGGGATATGAACACTGAAGCTTTCTTT.

This clonotype has a count of ten or more. V is TRBV12-3 or TRBV12-4 and J is TRBJ1-4, with D unresolved. The CDR3 runs to 14 residues. Trimming took 5 bases from V and 5 from J, leaving 12 bases between them. The CDR3 is CASSVGELNEKLFF. The CDR3 nucleotides are TGTGCCAGCAGTGTCGGGGAGCTAAATGAAAAACTGTTTTTT.

In this sample, this clonotype turned up a few times. This rearrangement joins TRBV6-1 to TRBJ2-4; D possibly corresponds to TRBD2 (7 bases). The CDR3 runs to 14 residues. CDR1 is MNHNS, CDR2 SASEGT, per germline. V dropped 7 bases and J dropped 10 bases, with 20 bases sitting between them. CDR3 protein: CASIPEAGRGIQYF. CDR3 nucleotides: TGTGCCAGCATCCCCGAGGCAGGGAGGGGGATTCAGTACTTC.

The chain uses TRBV9 and TRBJ2-3; possibly TRBD2 for D (7 bases). In germline, CDR1 is SGDLS, CDR2 YYNGEE. The CDR3 has 17 residues. V shed 0 bases and J shed 1 base, with 15 bases lying between them. CDR3 region: CASSVASAGAGTDTQYF. The CDR3 coding sequence is TGTGCCAGCAGCGTAGCTTCCGCGGGGGCGGGCACAGATACGCAGTATTTT.

This clonotype was recorded a few times. The chain uses TRBV20-1 and TRBJ2-3; D possibly corresponds to TRBD2 (5 bases). Germline assignment: CDR1 DFQATT and CDR2 SNEGSKA (reference sequence). The V and J ends lost 3 bases and 5 bases respectively, with 9 bases between them. This CDR3 has 12 residues. The CDR3 here is CSASSAGDTQYF. The CDR3 region has the DNA TGCAGTGCTAGCTCCGCGGGAGATACGCAGTATTTT.

The chain recombines TRBV12-3 or TRBV12-4 with TRBJ2-1, with D perhaps matching TRBD1 (7 bases). V dropped 3 bases and J dropped 6 bases, with 15 bases sitting between them. The CDR3 consists of 15 residues. CDR3 bases: TGTGCCAGCAGTTTGAGGCAGGGGGGTATCAATGAGCAGTTCTTC. It is translated as CASSLRQGGINEQFF.

The chain joins TRBV19 to TRBJ2-1, with D maybe TRBD1 (5 bases). CDR3 length: 15 amino acids. The germline CDR1 and CDR2 sequences are LNHDA and SQIVND (reference sequence). Between the trimmed V and J ends, which lost 8 bases and 3 bases, there was a span of 17 bases. The CDR3 DNA reads as TGTGCCAGTTGCCCAGGGTCCAGGTTCTACAATGAGCAGTTCTTC. Amino acids: CASCPGSRFYNEQFF.

The genes are TRBV29-1 and TRBJ1-1; the D gene is possibly TRBD1 (5 bases). The CDR3 has 13 residues. The V and J ends lost 8 bases and 7 bases respectively, with 20 bases between them. Germline V CDR1 and CDR2: SQVTM, ANQGSEA. In DNA, the CDR3 is TGCAGCCCCATTAGAAGGGGCCAAGTTGAAGCTTTCTTT. It specifies CSPIRRGQVEAFF.

This clonotype was detected only a few times. The rearrangement links TRBV4-1 to TRBJ2-3; the D gene could be TRBD1 or TRBD2 (5 bases each). Trimming stripped 3 bases from V and 3 bases from J, with 16 bases between. The CDR3 has 16 residues. Germline CDR1 and CDR2: MGHRA and YSYEKL. In DNA form, the CDR3 reads TGCGCCAGCAGCCAGGGGGATGGGTATCTGACAGATACGCAGTATTTT. This gives the protein CASSQGDGYLTDTQYF.

This rearrangement joins TRBV9 to TRBJ2-1, with 11 bases identical to TRBD2. Trimming cost V 4 bases and J 7 bases; bases outside gene matches: 7. Germline V gene sequence: CDR1 SGDLS, CDR2 YYNGEE. This CDR3 is built from 15 residues. CDR3 amino acids: CASSPTSGSRNEQFF. DNA of the CDR3: TGTGCCAGCAGCCCCACTAGCGGGAGTAGGAATGAGCAGTTCTTC.